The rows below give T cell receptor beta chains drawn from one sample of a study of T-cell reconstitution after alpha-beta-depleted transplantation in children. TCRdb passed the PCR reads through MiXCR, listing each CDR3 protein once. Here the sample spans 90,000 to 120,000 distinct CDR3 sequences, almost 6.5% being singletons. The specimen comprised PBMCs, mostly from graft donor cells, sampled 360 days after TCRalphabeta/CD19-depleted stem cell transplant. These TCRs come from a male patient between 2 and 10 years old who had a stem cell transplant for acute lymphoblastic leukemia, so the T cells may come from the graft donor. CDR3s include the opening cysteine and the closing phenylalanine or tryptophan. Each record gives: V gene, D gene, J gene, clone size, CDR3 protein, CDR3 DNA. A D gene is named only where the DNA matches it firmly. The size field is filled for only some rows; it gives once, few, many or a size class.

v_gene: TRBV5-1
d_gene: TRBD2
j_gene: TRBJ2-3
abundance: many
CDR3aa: CASSLALAGTDTQYF
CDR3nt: TGCGCCAGCAGCTTGGCACTAGCGGGCACAGATACGCAGTATTTT

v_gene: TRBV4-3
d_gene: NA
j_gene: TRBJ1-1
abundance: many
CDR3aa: CASSQNTGYTEAFF
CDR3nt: TGCGCCAGCAGCCAGAATACAGGGTACACTGAAGCTTTCTTT

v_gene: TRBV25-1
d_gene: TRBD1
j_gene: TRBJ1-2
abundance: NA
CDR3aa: CASSELTLGQGRNGYTF
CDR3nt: TGTGCCAGCAGTGAATTAACCTTGGGACAGGGCAGGAATGGCTACACCTTC

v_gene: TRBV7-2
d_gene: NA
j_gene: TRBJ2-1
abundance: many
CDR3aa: CASSLPWTGRDEQFF
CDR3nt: TGTGCCAGCAGCTTACCTTGGACGGGAAGGGATGAGCAGTTCTTC

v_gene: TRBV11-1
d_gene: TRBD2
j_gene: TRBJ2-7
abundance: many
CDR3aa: CASSIPRGSGLYEQYF
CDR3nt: TGTGCCAGCAGCATACCCCGAGGTAGCGGGTTATACGAGCAGTACTTC

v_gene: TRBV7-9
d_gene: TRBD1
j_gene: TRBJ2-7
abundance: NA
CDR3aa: CASSSMTGIYEQYF
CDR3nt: TGTGCCAGCAGCTCAATGACAGGGATCTACGAGCAGTACTTC

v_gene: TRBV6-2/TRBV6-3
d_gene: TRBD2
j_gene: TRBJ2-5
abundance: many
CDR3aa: CASSFRLAGVGETQYF
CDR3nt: TGTGCCAGCAGTTTCCGACTAGCGGGGGTCGGGGAGACCCAGTACTTC

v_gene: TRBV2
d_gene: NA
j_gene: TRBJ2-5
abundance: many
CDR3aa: CASSESPAIAVETQYF
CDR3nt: TGTGCCAGCAGTGAATCCCCAGCCATTGCCGTAGAGACCCAGTACTTC

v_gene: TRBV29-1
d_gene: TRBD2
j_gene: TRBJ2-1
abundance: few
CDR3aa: CSVEGRGGRFF
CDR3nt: TGCAGCGTTGAAGGGCGGGGGGGCCGGTTCTTC

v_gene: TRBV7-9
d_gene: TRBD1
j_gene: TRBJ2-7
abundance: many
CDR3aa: CASSPTGVEQYF
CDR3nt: TGTGCCAGCAGTCCTACAGGGGTCGAGCAGTACTTC

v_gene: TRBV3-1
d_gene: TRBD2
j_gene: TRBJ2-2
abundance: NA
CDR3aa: CASSPFRGANTGELFF
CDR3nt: TGTGCCAGCAGCCCCTTTCGGGGGGCGAACACCGGGGAGCTGTTTTTT

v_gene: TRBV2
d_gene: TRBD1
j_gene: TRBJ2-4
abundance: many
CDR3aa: CASTYRGSNIQYF
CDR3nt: TGTGCCAGCACTTACAGGGGCTCTAACATTCAGTACTTC

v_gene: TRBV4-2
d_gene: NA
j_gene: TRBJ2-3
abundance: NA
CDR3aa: CASSFLSGGASTDTQYF
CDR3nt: TGTGCCAGCAGCTTCCTAAGCGGAGGGGCAAGCACAGATACGCAGTATTTT

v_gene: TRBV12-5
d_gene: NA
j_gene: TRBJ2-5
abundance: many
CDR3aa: CASGLGGRQETQYF
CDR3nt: TGTGCTAGTGGTTTGGGGGGGAGGCAAGAGACCCAGTACTTC

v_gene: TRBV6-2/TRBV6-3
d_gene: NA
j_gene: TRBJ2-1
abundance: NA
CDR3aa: CASRMLEQFF
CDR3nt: TGTGCCAGCCGTATGCTCGAGCAGTTCTTC

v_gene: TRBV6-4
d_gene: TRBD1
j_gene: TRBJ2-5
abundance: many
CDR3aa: CASSSAKFPYRGLDETQYF
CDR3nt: TGTGCCAGCAGCTCCGCCAAATTCCCCTACAGGGGATTAGATGAGACCCAGTACTTC

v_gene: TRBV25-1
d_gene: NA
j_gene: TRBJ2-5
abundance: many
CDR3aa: CASRRSVRETQYF
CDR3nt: TGTGCCAGCAGGCGCAGCGTTCGAGAGACCCAGTACTTC

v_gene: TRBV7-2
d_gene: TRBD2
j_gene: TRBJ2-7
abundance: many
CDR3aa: CASRGTGLAGLPSYEQYF
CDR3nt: TGTGCCAGCAGGGGAACCGGACTAGCGGGCCTCCCCTCCTACGAGCAGTACTTC

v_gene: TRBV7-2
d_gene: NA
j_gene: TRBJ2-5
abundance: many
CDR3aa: CASSSGQGLPRGETQYF
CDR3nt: TGTGCCAGCAGCTCAGGACAGGGACTACCCCGTGGAGAGACCCAGTACTTC

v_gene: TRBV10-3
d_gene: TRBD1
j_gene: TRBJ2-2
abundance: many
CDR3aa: CAISDPGQAKVVAGELFF
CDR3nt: TGTGCCATCAGTGACCCGGGACAGGCGAAAGTAGTCGCCGGGGAGCTGTTTTTT

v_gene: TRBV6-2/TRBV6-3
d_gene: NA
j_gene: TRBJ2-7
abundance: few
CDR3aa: CASGTFPWRRGLPSYEQYF
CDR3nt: TGTGCCAGCGGAACTTTCCCTTGGAGGAGGGGTCTTCCTTCCTACGAGCAGTACTTC

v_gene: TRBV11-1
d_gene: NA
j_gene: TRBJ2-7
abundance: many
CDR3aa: CASSLVTSFEQYF
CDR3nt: TGTGCCAGCAGCTTAGTCACTAGCTTCGAGCAGTACTTC

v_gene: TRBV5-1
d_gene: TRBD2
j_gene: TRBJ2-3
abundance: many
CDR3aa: CASSPREADTQYF
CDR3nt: TGCGCCAGTTCCCCCCGGGAGGCAGATACGCAGTATTTT

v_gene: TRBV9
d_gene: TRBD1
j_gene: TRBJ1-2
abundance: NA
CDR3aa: CASSVEGAWVRGYTF
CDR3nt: TGTGCCAGCAGCGTAGAGGGGGCTTGGGTGAGAGGCTACACCTTC

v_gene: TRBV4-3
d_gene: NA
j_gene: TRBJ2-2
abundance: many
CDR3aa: CASSQVATGELFF
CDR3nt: TGCGCCAGCAGCCAAGTAGCCACCGGGGAGCTGTTTTTT

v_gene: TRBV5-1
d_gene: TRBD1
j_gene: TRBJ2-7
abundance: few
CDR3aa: CASSARDRGPYEQYF
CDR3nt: TGCGCCAGCAGCGCCCGGGACAGGGGTCCCTACGAGCAGTACTTC

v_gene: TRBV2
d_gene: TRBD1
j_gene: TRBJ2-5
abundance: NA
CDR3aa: CASRPGTGGLTQYF
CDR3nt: TGTGCCAGCAGACCCGGGACAGGGGGCCTGACCCAGTACTTC

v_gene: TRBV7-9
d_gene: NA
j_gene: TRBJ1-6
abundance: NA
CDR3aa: CASSSLGGRRSPLHF
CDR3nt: TGTGCCAGCAGCTCCCTAGGGGGAAGACGATCACCCCTCCACTTT

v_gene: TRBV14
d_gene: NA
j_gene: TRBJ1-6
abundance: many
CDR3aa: CASSQGGRGPNSPLHF
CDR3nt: TGTGCCAGCAGCCAAGGGGGACGGGGACCGAATTCACCCCTCCACTTT

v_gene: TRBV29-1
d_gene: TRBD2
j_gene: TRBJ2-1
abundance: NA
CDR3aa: CSVVGGSGREYNEQFF
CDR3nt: TGCAGCGTTGTGGGGGGTAGCGGGAGAGAATACAATGAGCAGTTCTTC

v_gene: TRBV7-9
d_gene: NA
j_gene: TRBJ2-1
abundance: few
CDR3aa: CASRNRETGPYNEQFF
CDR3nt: TGTGCCAGCAGGAACAGAGAGACAGGCCCCTACAATGAGCAGTTCTTC

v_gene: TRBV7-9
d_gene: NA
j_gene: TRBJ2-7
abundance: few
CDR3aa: CASSPPKDGYEQYF
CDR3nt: TGTGCCAGCAGCCCCCCGAAGGACGGCTACGAGCAGTACTTC

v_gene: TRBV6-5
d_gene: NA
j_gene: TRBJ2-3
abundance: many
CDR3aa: CASFYWTDTQYF
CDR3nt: TGTGCCAGTTTCTATTGGACAGATACGCAGTATTTT

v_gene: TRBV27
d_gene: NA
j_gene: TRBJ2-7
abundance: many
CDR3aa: CASSLKRSHYEQYF
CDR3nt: TGTGCCAGCAGTTTAAAGCGGTCACACTACGAGCAGTACTTC

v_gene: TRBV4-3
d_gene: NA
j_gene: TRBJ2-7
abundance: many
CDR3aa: CASSQVGASYEQYF
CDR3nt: TGCGCCAGCAGCCAGGTTGGGGCCTCCTACGAGCAGTACTTC

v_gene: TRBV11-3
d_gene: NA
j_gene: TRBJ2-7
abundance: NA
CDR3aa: CASSLNRDKPYEQYF
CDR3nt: TGTGCCAGCAGCCTCAACCGGGACAAACCCTACGAGCAGTACTTC

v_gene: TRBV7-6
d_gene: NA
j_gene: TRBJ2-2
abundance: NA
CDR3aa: CASSLGLGTGELFF
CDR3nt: TGTGCCAGCAGCTTAGGGCTCGGCACCGGGGAGCTGTTTTTT